A single sample gave rise to the 11 T cell receptor beta chains below, sequenced in a study of blood T cell repertoires in COVID-19. Profiled with immunoSEQ multiplex PCR; TCRdb holds only in-frame clones, not every one. The sample has 100,000 to 130,000 clones; 88% are singletons. Sequencing used peripheral blood. These receptors were obtained from a human donor in a cohort sampled during active COVID-19.

CDR3 in amino acids: CASSLMTSEQYF. The CDR3 DNA reads TGTGCCAGCAGCTTAATGACTAGCGAGCAGTACTTC. The rearrangement joins TRBV7-2 to TRBJ2-7; a weak D match, TRBD2 (6 bases). From germline, CDR1 is SGHTA and CDR2 FQGNSA. The V gene lost 2 bases and the J gene lost 6 bases, with 8 bases spanning the gap. The CDR3 is 12 residues long.

This sequence joins TRBV7-2 and TRBJ1-3, with unresolved D. The germline CDR1 and CDR2 sequences are SGHTA and FQGNSA. Trimming removed 5 bases at V and 0 bases at J, with 8 bases between. CDR3 length: 14 amino acids. DNA of the CDR3: TGTGCCAGCAGCGCGGAGGGCTCTGGAAACACCATATATTTT. This gives the protein CASSAEGSGNTIYF.

This clone was picked up a small number of times. V gene TRBV7-3 combines with J gene TRBJ1-6; D gene unclear. Germline CDR1 SGHTA, CDR2 FQGTGA. The CDR3 is made up of 14 amino acids. V dropped 8 bases and J dropped 6 bases, with 14 bases sitting between them. The CDR3 loop reads CASGSGSPNSPLHF. CDR3 in DNA: TGTGCCAGCGGCTCCGGGAGCCCTAATTCACCCCTCCACTTT.

This chain connects TRBV18 to TRBJ1-6; D gene unclear. V lost 6 bases and J lost 0, with 12 bases in between. Germline CDR1 reads KGHSH; CDR2 reads LQKENI. The CDR3 runs to 16 residues. The chain's CDR3 is CASSPPWSSYNSPLHF. CDR3 sequence (DNA): TGTGCCAGCTCGCCCCCCTGGAGCTCCTATAATTCACCCCTCCACTTT.

This rearrangement joins TRBV6-6 to TRBJ2-2, with a possible D match to TRBD1 (5 bases). From germline, CDR1 is MNHNY and CDR2 SVGAGI (reference sequence). V lost 5 bases to trimming and J lost 6 bases, with 13 bases between them. CDR3 length: 14 amino acids. In DNA, the CDR3 is TGTGCCAGCAGTCGATCCCAGGGTTCCGGGGAGCTGTTTTTT. It is translated as CASSRSQGSGELFF.

The chain uses TRBV15 and TRBJ2-1; 7 bases match TRBD2. The CDR3 totals 16 residues. Losses at the gene ends were 1 base for V and 0 bases for J; bases not matched to a gene: 3. Germline V gene lookup returns CDR1 LNHNV and CDR2 YYDKDF (reference sequence). CDR3 in amino acids: CATSRASGSSYNEQFF. The CDR3, as DNA: TGTGCCACCAGCAGAGCTAGCGGAAGCTCCTACAATGAGCAGTTCTTC.

Details on this clone: The identical CDR3 is also encoded by other nucleotide sequences in the sample. The CDR3 nucleotides read TGTGCCAGCAGCCAAGACCGGACACGGGGCTACACCTTC. This encodes CASSQDRTRGYTF. This chain uses TRBV14 with TRBJ1-2; TRBD1 might be the D (5 bases). V gave up 0 bases and J gave up 8 bases, with 10 bases separating them. Germline CDR1 and CDR2: SGHDN and FVKESK. The CDR3 is 13 residues long.

This chain connects TRBV3-1 (or the pseudogene TRBV3-2) to TRBJ2-2, with 11 positions matching TRBD2. CDR3 size: 20 residues. Germline CDR1 is LGHDT and CDR2 is YNNKEL (reference sequence). V was pared by 0 bases and J by 3 bases, with 12 bases of the junction left unmatched. CDR3 sequence (DNA): TGTGCCAGCAGCCAAGATGGGTTAGCGGGAGGGGGATTGGACACCGGGGAGCTGTTTTTT. This encodes CASSQDGLAGGGLDTGELFF.

The chain couples TRBV5-1 to TRBJ2-1; D possibly corresponds to TRBD1 (6 bases). The V and J ends lost 4 bases and 4 bases respectively, with 9 bases between them. Germline values: CDR1 SGHRS, CDR2 YFSETQ. This CDR3 has 13 residues. CDR3 loop: CASSPGQYNEQFF. The CDR3 DNA reads TGCGCCAGCAGCCCGGGACAATACAATGAGCAGTTCTTC.

The rearrangement joins TRBV3-1 (or the pseudogene TRBV3-2) to TRBJ1-3, with a weak D call TRBD1 (6 bases). The germline V gene encodes CDR1 LGHDT and CDR2 YNNKEL (reference sequence). Trimming cost V 4 bases and J 4 bases, with 14 bases left between them. This CDR3 region has 15 residues. CDR3 DNA sequence: TGTGCCAGCAGCCTCAACCCGGACAGAGGAAACACCATATATTTT. Protein: CASSLNPDRGNTIYF.

A single count supports this clone. This chain uses TRBV4-1 with TRBJ1-4; possible D gene TRBD1, 5 bases. Germline CDR1 MGHRA, CDR2 YSYEKL. Between the trimmed V and J ends, which lost 1 base and 2 bases, there was a span of 14 bases. The CDR3 consists of 17 residues. This CDR3 is CASSQGRTTATNEKLFF. Written as DNA, the CDR3 is TGCGCCAGCAGCCAAGGGCGAACGACAGCTACTAATGAAAAACTGTTTTTT.